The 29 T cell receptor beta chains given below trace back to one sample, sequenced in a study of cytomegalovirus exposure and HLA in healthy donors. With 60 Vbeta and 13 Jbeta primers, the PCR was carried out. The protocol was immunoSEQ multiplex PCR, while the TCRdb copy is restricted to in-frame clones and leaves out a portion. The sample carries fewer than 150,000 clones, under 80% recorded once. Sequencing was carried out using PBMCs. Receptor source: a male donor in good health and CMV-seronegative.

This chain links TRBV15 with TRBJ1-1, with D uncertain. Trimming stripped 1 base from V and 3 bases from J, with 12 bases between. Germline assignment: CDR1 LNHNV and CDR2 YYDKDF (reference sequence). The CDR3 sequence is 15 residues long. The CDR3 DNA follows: TGTGCCACCAGCAGAGCTTGGTCACAGCACACTGAAGCTTTCTTT. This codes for CATSRAWSQHTEAFF.

This chain's CDR3 is CASSPETGVPNYGYTF. CDR3 DNA sequence: TGCGCCAGCAGCCCCGAGACAGGGGTCCCTAACTATGGCTACACCTTC. V and J are TRBV5-1 and TRBJ1-2; TRBD1 matches 8 bases. Germline V gene sequence: CDR1 SGHRS, CDR2 YFSETQ. The CDR3 runs 16 residues. Trimming at V came to 4 bases and at J to 0 bases, leaving 8 bases not matched to a gene.

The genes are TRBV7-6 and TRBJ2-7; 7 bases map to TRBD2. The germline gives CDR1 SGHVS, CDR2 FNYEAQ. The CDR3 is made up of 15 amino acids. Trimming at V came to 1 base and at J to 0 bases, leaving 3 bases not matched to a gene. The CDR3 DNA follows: TGTGCCAGCAGCTTAGGGGGGGGTAGCTCCTACGAGCAGTACTTC. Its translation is CASSLGGGSSYEQYF.

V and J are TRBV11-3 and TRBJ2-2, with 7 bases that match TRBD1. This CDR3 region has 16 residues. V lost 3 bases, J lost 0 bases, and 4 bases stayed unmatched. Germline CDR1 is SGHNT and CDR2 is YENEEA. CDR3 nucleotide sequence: TGTGCCAGCAGCTTTTCCGGGACAGCGAACACCGGGGAGCTGTTTTTT. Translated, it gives CASSFSGTANTGELFF.

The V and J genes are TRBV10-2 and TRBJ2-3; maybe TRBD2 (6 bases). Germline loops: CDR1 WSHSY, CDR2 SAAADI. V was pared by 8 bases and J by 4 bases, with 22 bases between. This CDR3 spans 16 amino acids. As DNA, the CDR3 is TGCGCCAGCGGACGCACGGCGGGGCCGGTCCCAGATACGCAGTATTTT. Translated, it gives CASGRTAGPVPDTQYF.

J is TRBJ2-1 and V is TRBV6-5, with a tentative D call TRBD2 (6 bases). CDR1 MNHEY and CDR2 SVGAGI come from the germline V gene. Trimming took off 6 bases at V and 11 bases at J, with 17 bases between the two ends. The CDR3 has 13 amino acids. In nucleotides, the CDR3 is TGTGCCAGCAGGGCACCGGGACTTCAAAAGCAGTTCTTC. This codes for CASRAPGLQKQFF.

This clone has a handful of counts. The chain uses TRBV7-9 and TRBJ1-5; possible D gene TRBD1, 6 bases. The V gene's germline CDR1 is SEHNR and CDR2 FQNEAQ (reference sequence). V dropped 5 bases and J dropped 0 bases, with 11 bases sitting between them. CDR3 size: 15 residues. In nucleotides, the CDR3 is TGTGCCAGCAGCCTCGGGACAAATAGCAATCAGCCCCAGCATTTT. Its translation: CASSLGTNSNQPQHF.

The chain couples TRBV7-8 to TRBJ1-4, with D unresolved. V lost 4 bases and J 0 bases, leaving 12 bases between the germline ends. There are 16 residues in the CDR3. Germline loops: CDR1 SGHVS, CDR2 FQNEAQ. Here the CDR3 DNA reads TGTGCCAGCAGCTCCTTTACAGACGCAACTAATGAAAAACTGTTTTTT. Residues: CASSSFTDATNEKLFF.

The CDR3 region is CASSPRRGPVYGYTF. Written as DNA, the CDR3 is TGTGCCAGCAGTCCCCGAAGAGGGCCCGTATATGGCTACACCTTC. The gene calls are TRBV28 and TRBJ1-2; D call uncertain. The germline CDR1 and CDR2 sequences are MDHEN and SYDVKM. Deletions cut 5 bases from V and 5 bases from J, with 18 bases between. This CDR3 comprises 15 residues.

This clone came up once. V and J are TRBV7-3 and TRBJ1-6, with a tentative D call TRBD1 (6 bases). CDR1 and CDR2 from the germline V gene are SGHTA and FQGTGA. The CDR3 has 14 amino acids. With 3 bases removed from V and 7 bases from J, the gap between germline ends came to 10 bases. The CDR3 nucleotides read TGTGCCAGCAGCTTGGGGGGGCGGAATTCACCCCTCCACTTT. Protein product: CASSLGGRNSPLHF.

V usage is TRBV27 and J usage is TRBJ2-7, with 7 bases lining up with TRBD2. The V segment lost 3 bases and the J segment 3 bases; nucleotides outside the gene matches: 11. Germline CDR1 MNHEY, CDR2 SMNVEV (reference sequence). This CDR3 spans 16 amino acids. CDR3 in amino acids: CASSLRRGGSGYEQYF. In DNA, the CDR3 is TGTGCCAGCAGTTTGCGCCGCGGGGGATCTGGCTACGAGCAGTACTTC.

The CDR3 protein is CASSKNRGGSNEKLFF. The CDR3 DNA reads as TGTGCCAGCAGTAAAAATCGGGGGGGATCAAATGAAAAACTGTTTTTT. J is TRBJ1-4 and V is TRBV25-1; maybe TRBD1 (5 bases). Germline V gene lookup returns CDR1 MGHDK and CDR2 SYGVNS. This CDR3 has 16 amino acids. With 5 bases removed from V and 5 bases from J, the gap between germline ends came to 18 bases.

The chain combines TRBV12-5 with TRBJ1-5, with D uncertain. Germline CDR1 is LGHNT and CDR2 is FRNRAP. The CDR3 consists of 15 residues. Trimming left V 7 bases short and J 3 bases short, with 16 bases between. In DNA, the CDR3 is TGTGCTAGTGCACAGACGGCCACGGCCAATCAGCCCCAGCATTTT. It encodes CASAQTATANQPQHF. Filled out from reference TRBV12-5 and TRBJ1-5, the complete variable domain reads DARVTQTPRHKVTEMGQEVTMRCQPILGHNTVFWYRQTMMQGLELLAYFRNRAPLDDSGMPKDRFSAEMPDATLATLKIQPSEPRDSAVYFCASAQTATANQPQHFGDGTRLSIL.

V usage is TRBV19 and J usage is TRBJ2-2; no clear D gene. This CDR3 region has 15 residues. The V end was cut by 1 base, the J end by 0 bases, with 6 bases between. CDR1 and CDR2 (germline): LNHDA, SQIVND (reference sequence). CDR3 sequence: CASSIGQPNTGELFF. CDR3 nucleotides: TGTGCCAGTAGTATAGGGCAACCGAACACCGGGGAGCTGTTTTTT.

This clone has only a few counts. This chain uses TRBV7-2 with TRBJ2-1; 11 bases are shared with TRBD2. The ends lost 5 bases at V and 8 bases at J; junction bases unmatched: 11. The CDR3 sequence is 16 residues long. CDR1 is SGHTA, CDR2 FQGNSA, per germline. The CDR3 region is CASSPGGLAGGYEQFF. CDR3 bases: TGTGCCAGCAGCCCGGGGGGGCTAGCGGGGGGCTATGAGCAGTTCTTC.

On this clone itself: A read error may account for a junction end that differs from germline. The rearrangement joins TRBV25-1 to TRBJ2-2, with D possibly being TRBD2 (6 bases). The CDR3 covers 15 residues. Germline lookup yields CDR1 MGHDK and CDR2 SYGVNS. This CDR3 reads CSSRSGGVNTGELFF. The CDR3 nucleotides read TGTTCCAGCCGTAGTGGCGGGGTAAACACCGGGGAGCTGTTTTTT.

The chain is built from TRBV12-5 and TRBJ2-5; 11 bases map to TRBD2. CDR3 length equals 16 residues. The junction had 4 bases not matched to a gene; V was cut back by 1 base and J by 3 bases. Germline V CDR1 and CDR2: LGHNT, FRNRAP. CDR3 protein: CASGLAPGLAEETQYF. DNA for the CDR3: TGTGCTAGTGGTTTGGCACCGGGACTAGCGGAAGAGACCCAGTACTTC.

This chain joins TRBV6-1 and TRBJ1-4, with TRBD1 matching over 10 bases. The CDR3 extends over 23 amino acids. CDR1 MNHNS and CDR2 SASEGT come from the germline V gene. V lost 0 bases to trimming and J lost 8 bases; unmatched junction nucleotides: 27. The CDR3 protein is CASSEALYSGHRDRGSGGEKLFF. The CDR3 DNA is TGTGCCAGCAGTGAAGCGCTTTACTCAGGACACCGGGACAGGGGCTCAGGTGGCGAAAAACTGTTTTTT.

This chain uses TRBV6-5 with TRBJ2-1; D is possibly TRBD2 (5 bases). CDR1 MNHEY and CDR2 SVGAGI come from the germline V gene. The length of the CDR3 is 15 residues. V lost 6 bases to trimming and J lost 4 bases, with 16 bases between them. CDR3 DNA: TGTGCCAGCAGCCCAGGCCCTAGCTGGTACAATGAGCAGTTCTTC. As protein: CASSPGPSWYNEQFF.

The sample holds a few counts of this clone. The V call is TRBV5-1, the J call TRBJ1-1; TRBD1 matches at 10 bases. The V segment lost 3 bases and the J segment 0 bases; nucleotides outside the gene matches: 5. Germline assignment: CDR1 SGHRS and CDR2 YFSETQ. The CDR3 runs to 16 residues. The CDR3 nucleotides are TGCGCCAGCAGCTGGGACAGGGGCGTTATGAACACTGAAGCTTTCTTT. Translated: CASSWDRGVMNTEAFF.

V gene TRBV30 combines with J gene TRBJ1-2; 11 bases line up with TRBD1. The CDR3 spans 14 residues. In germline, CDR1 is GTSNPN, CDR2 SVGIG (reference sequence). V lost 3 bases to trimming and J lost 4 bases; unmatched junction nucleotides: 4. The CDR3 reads CAWSRGTGGYGYTF. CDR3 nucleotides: TGTGCCTGGAGCCGCGGGACAGGGGGCTATGGCTACACCTTC.

The CDR3 coding sequence is TGCAGTGCCACGACTTCCTCTAAGCAGTTCTTC. Translation gives CSATTSSKQFF. This sequence joins TRBV20-1 and TRBJ2-1; D not certain. V lost 6 bases, J lost 11 bases, and 14 bases lay in between. The CDR3 consists of 11 residues. The germline V gene has CDR1 DFQATT and CDR2 SNEGSKA (reference sequence).

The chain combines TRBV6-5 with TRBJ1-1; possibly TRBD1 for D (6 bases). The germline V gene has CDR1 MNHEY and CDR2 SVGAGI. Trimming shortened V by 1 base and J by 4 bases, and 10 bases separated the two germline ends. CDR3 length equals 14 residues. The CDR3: CASSYFTGSTEAFF. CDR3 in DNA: TGTGCCAGCAGTTACTTCACAGGGTCCACTGAAGCTTTCTTT.

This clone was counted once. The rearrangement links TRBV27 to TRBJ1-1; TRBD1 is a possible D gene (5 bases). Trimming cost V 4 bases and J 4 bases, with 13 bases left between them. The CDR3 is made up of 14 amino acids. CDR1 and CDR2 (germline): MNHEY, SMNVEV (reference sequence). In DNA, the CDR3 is TGTGCCAGCAGTTGGGGGGGTGCGGCCACTGAAGCTTTCTTT. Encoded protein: CASSWGGAATEAFF.

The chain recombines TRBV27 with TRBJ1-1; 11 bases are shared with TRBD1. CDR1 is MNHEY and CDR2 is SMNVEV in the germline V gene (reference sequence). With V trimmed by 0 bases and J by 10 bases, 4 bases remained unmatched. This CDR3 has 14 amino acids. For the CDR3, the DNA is TGTGCCAGCAGTTTATCCCGGGACAGGGGGACAGCTTTCTTT. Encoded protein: CASSLSRDRGTAFF.

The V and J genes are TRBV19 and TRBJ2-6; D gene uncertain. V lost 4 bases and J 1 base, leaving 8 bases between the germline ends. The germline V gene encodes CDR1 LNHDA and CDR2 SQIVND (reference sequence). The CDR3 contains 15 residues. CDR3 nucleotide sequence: TGTGCCAGTAGTAGGGCCGTATCTGGGGCCAACGTCCTGACTTTC. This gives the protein CASSRAVSGANVLTF.

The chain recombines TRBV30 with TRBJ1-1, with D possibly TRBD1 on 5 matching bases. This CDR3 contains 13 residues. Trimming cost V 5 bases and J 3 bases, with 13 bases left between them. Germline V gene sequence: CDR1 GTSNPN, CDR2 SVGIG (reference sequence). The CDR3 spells CAWGASGDTEAFF. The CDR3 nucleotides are TGTGCCTGGGGGGCCTCGGGGGACACTGAAGCTTTCTTT.

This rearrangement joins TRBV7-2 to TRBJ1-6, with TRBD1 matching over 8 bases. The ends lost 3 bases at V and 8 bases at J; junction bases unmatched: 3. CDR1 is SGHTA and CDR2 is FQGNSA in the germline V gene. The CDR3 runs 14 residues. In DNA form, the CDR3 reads TGTGCCAGCAGCTTCAGGGGGCTGGATTCACCCCTCCACTTT. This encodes CASSFRGLDSPLHF.

The CDR3 spells CASSFGTPAYEQYF. The CDR3 DNA is TGTGCCAGCAGCTTTGGGACACCGGCCTACGAGCAGTACTTC. The rearrangement links TRBV5-6 to TRBJ2-7; D possibly corresponds to TRBD1 (6 bases). V dropped 2 bases and J dropped 2 bases, with 11 bases sitting between them. CDR3 length: 14 amino acids. The germline V gene has CDR1 SGHDT and CDR2 YYEEEE.